This T cell receptor (beta chain) was identified during a study of blood T cell repertoires in COVID-19. About the study: The United States, Italy and Spain were the sources of the acute and convalescent COVID-19 samples. The analysed material was cDNA or gDNA that came from T cells, B-cell-depleted T cells, or PBMCs.

This clone was seen a few times. Per the study methods: Estimation of nucleated cell counts was performed using reference gene primer amplification. Here immunoSEQ multiplex PCR was the method, and the copy in TCRdb shows in-frame clones only, minus some. From that table come the V and J calls and clone size; the DNA was used to work out D and trimming. The sample has around 130,000 clones; over 60% are singletons. The length of the CDR3 is 17 residues. The V and J ends lost 5 bases and 2 bases, in that order; junction bases with no gene match: 9. The germline V gene has CDR1 SGHDN and CDR2 FVKESK. The source is a man aged 45-60 years with acute or convalescent COVID-19. The sequenced material came from peripheral blood. V usage is TRBV14 and J usage is TRBJ2-6, with 7 bases lining up with TRBD1. The CDR3 reads CASSNLQGNPGANVLTF. The CDR3 bases are TGTGCCAGCAGCAACCTACAGGGGAACCCTGGGGCCAACGTCCTGACTTTC.